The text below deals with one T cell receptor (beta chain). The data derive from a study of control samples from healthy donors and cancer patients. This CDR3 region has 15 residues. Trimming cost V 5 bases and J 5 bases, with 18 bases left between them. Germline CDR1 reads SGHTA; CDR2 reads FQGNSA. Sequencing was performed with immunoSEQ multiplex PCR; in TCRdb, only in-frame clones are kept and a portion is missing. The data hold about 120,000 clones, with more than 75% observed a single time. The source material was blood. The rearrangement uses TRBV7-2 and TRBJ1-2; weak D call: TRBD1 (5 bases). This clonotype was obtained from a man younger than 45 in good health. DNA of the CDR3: TGTGCCAGCAGCCCAGGGAGAGGGGATGGATATGGCTACACCTTC. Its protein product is CASSPGRGDGYGYTF.